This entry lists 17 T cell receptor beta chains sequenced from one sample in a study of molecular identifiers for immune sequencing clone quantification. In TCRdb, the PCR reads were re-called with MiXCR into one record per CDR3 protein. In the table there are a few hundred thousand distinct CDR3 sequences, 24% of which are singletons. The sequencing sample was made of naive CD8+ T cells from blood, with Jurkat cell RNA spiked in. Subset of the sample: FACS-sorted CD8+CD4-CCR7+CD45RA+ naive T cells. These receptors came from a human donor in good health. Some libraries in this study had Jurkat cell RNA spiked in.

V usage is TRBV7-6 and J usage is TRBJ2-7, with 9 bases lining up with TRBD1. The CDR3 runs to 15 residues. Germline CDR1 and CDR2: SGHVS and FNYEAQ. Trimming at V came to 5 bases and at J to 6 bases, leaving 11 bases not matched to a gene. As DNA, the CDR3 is TGTGCCAGCAGCCCCTCCGGGACAGGGTGGTCCGAGCAGTACTTC. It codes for CASSPSGTGWSEQYF.

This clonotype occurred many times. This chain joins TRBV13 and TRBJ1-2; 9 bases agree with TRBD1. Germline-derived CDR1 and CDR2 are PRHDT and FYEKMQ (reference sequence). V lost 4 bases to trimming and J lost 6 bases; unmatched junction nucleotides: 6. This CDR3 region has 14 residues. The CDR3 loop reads CASSSGQGVDGYTF. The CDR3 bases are TGTGCCAGCAGCTCGGGACAGGGAGTGGATGGCTACACCTTC.

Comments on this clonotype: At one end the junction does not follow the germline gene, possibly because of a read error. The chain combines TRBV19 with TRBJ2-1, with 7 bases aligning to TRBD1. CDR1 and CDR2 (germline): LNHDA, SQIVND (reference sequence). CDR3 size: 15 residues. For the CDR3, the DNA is TGTGCCAATAGTATCGGGACAGAGATTTTTAATGAGCAGTTCTTC. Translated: CANSIGTEIFNEQFF. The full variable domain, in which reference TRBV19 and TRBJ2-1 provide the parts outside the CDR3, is DGGITQSPKYLFRKEGQNVTLSCEQNLNHDAMYWYRQDPGQGLRLIYYSQIVNDFQKGDIAEGYSVSREKKESFPLTVTSAQKNPTAFYLCANSIGTEIFNEQFFGPGTRLTVL.

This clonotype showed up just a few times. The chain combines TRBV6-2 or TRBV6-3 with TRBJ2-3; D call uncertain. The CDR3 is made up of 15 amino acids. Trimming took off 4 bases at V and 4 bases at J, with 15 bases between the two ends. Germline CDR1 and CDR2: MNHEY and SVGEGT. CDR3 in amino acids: CASSLTGSVADTQYF. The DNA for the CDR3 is TGTGCCAGCAGTTTAACGGGTTCGGTGGCAGATACGCAGTATTTT.

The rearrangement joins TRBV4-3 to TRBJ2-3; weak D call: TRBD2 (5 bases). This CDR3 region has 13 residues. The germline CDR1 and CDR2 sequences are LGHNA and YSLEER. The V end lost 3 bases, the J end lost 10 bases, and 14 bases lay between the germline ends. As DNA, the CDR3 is TGCGCCAGCAGCCAGAATTGGGAGTGGGCGCAGTATTTT. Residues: CASSQNWEWAQYF.

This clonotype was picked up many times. The CDR3 here is CASSLLASGDYEQYF. DNA of the CDR3: TGTGCCAGCAGCTTACTGGCCAGCGGAGATTACGAGCAGTACTTC. V usage is TRBV11-2 and J usage is TRBJ2-7; maybe TRBD2 (5 bases). CDR3 length: 15 residues. CDR1 is SGHAT and CDR2 is FQNNGV in the germline V gene. Between the trimmed V and J ends, which lost 2 bases and 4 bases, there was a span of 15 bases.

This chain's CDR3 is CASSQGSGPQHF. The CDR3 DNA sequence: TGTGCCAGCAGCCAAGGAAGTGGACCCCAGCATTTT. The chain is built from TRBV3-1 and TRBJ1-5; no reliable D call. Germline assignment: CDR1 LGHDT and CDR2 YNNKEL (reference sequence). V gave up 1 base and J gave up 10 bases, with 8 bases separating them. The CDR3 runs 12 residues.

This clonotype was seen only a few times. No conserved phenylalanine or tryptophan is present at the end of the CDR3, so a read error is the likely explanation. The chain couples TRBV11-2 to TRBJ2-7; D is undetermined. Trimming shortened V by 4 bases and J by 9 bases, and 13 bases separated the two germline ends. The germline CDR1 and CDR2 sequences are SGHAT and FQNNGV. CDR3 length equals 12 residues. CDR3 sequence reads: CASSSDPRRQYL. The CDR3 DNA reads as TGTGCCAGCAGCTCAGACCCTAGGCGGCAGTACTTA.

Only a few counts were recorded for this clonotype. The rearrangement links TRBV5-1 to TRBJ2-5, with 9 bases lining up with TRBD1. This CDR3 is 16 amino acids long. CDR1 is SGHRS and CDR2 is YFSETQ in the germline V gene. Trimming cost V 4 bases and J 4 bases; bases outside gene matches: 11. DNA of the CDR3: TGCGCCAGCAGCCCAAAGACAGGGGGGCCCCTAGAGACCCAGTACTTC. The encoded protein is CASSPKTGGPLETQYF.

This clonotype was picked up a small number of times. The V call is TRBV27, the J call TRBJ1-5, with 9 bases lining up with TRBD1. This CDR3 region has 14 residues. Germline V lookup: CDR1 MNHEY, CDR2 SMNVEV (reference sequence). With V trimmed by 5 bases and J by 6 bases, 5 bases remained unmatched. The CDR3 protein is CASSQTGGSQPQHF. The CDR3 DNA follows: TGTGCCAGCAGTCAAACAGGGGGCAGTCAGCCCCAGCATTTT.

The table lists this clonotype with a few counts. The CDR3 sequence: CAWSVPTEAFF. CDR3 DNA sequence: TGTGCCTGGAGTGTCCCGACTGAAGCTTTCTTT. V gene TRBV30 combines with J gene TRBJ1-1; D is unresolved. V was pared by 0 bases and J by 5 bases, with 4 bases between. The germline gives CDR1 GTSNPN, CDR2 SVGIG (reference sequence). The CDR3 runs to 11 residues.

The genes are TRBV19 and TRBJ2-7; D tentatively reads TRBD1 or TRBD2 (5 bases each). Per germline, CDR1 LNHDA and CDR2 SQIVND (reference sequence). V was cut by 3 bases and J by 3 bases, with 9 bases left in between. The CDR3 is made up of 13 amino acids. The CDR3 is CASSMGRSYEQYF. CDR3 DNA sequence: TGTGCCAGTAGTATGGGACGGAGCTACGAGCAGTACTTC.

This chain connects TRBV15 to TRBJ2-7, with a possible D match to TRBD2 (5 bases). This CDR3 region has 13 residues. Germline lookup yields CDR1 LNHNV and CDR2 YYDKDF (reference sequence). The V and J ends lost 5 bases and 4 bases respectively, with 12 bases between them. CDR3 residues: CATSDGNGYEQYF. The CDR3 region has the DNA TGTGCCACCAGCGACGGGAACGGGTACGAGCAGTACTTC. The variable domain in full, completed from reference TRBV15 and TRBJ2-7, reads DAMVIQNPRYQVTQFGKPVTLSCSQTLNHNVMYWYQQKSSQAPKLLFHYYDKDFNNEADTPDNFQSRRPNTSFCFLDIRSPGLGDTAMYLCATSDGNGYEQYFGPGTRLTVT.

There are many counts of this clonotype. The CDR3 is CASSPQLAWSREQYF. The CDR3 DNA sequence: TGTGCCAGCAGCCCCCAACTAGCGTGGTCAAGAGAGCAGTACTTC. The chain employs TRBV28 and TRBJ2-7, with 7 nucleotides matching TRBD2. The CDR3 contains 15 residues. CDR1 is MDHEN and CDR2 is SYDVKM in the germline V gene. V lost 6 bases and J lost 7; bases outside the gene matches: 15.

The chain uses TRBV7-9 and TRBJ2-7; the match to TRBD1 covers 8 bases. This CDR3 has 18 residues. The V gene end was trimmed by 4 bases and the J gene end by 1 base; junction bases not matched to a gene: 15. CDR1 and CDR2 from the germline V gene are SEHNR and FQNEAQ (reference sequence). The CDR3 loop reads CASSSSRLDRVGSYEQYF. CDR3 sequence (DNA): TGTGCCAGCAGCTCTAGCCGTCTGGACAGGGTAGGATCCTACGAGCAGTACTTC.

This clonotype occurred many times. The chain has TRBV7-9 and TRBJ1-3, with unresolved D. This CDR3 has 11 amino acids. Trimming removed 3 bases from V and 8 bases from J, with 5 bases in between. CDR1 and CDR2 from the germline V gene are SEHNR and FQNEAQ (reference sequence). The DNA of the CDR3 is TGTGCCAGCAGCTTCGGGGACACCATATATTTT. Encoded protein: CASSFGDTIYF.

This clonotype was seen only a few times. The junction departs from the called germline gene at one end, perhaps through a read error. CDR3 in DNA: TGTGCCAGCAGCGTCAACTCTGGAAACACCTTATATTTT. Translated: CASSVNSGNTLYF. This chain uses TRBV9 with TRBJ1-3; no clear D gene. The CDR3 has 13 amino acids. Looked up from germline, CDR1 is SGDLS and CDR2 is YYNGEE.